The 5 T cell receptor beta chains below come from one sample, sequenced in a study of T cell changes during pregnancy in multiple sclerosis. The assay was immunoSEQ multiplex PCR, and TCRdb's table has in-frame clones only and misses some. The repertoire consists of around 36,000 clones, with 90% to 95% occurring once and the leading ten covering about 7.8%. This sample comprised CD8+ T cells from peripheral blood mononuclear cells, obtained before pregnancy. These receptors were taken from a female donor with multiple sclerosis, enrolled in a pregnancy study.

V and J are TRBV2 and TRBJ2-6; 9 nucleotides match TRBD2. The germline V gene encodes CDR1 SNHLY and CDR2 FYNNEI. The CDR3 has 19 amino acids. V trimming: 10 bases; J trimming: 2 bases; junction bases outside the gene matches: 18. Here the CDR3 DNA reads TGTGCCATGGGGGAGGAGGCGGGAGGGCCTTATGCTGGGGCCAACGTCCTGACTTTC. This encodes CAMGEEAGGPYAGANVLTF.

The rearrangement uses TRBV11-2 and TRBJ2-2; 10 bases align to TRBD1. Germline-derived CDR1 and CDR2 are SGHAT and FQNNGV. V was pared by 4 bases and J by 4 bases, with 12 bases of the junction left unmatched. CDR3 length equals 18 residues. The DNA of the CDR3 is TGTGCCAGCAGCTCCCCCCGGGACAGGGGCCGTGGCACCGGGGAGCTGTTTTTT. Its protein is CASSSPRDRGRGTGELFF.

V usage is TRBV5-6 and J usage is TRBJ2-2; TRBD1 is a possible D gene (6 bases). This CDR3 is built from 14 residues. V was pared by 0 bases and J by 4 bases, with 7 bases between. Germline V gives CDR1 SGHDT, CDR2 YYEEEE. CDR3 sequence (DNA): TGTGCCAGCAGCTTGGGAGGGGGCACCGGGGAGCTGTTTTTT. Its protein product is CASSLGGGTGELFF.

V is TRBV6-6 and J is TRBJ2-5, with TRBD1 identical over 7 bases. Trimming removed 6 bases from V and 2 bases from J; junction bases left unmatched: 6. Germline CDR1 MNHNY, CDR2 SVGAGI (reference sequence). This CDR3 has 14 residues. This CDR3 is CASRLTGSQETQYF. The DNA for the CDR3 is TGTGCCAGCAGACTGACAGGGAGTCAAGAGACCCAGTACTTC.

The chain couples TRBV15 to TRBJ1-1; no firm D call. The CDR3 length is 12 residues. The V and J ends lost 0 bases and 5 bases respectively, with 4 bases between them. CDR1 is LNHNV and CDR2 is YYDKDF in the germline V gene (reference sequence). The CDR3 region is CATSRDSTEAFF. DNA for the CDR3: TGTGCCACCAGCAGAGATTCAACTGAAGCTTTCTTT.